The clone carrying this T cell receptor (beta chain) was seen more than once but under ten times. What it recognizes is unknown. Separation from the roughly 670-subject first cohort characterized the roughly 120-subject validation cohort, to which the donors belonged. Clones were read by immunoSEQ multiplex PCR, and TCRdb kept only the in-frame ones, dropping some. The table shows about 250,000 clones, with approximately 84% occurring only once. The entry originates in a study of cytomegalovirus exposure and HLA in healthy donors. Findings and limits, study-wide: TCR clusters originating in the first cohort tended to co-occur in the approximately 120 validation repertoires, according to a later analysis. Cytomegalovirus-associated TCR beta chains were listed, numbering around 150.

This CDR3 region has 16 residues. Germline-derived CDR1 and CDR2 are SGHRS and YFSETQ. Trimming shortened V by 0 bases and J by 0 bases, and 10 bases separated the two germline ends. The chain links TRBV5-1 to TRBJ1-5; D gene ambiguous. This TCR came from a man younger than 35 in good health and CMV-seropositive. Sequenced sample: PBMCs. CDR3 bases: TGCGCCAGCAGCTTGGATGTTTCTGGTAGCAATCAGCCCCAGCATTTT. Translating it yields CASSLDVSGSNQPQHF.